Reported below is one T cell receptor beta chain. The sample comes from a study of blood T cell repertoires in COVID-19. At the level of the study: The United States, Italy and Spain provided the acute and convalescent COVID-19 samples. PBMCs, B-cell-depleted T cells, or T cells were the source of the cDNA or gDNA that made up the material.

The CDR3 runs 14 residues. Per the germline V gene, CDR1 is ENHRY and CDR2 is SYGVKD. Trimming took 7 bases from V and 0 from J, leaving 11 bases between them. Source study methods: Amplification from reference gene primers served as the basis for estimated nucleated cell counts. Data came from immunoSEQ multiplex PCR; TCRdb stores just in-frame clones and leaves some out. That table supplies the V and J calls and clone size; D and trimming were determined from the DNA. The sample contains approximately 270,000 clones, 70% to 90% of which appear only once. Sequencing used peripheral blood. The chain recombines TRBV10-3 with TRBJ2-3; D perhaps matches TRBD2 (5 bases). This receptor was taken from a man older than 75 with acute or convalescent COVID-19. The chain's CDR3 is CAITSGPSTDTQYF. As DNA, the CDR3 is TGTGCCATCACAAGCGGTCCTAGCACAGATACGCAGTATTTT.